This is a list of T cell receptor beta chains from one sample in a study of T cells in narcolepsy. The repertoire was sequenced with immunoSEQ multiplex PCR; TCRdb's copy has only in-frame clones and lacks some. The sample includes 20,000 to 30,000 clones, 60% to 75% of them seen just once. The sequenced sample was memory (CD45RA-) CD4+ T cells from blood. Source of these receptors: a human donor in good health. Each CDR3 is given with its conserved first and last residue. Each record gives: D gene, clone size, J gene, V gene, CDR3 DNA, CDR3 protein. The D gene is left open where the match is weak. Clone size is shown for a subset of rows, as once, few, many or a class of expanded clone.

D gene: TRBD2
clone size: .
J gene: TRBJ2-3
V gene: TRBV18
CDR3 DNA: TGTGCCAGCTCACTTCCCGGGACTAGCAAAGCGCAGTATTTT
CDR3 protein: CASSLPGTSKAQYF

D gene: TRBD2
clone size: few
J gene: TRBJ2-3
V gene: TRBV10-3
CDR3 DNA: TGTGCCATCAGGGCCCGGACTAGCGGGGGTAGCACAGATACGCAGTATTTT
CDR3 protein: CAIRARTSGGSTDTQYF

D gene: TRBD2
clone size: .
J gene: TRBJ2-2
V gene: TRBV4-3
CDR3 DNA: TGCGCCAGCAGCCAAGGGCGACTAGCGGAGCTCACCGGGGAGCTGTTTTTT
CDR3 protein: CASSQGRLAELTGELFF

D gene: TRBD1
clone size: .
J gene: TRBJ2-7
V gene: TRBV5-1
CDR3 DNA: TGCGCCAGCAGCTTGGACGGGACAGGGCCCTACGAGCAGTACTTC
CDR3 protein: CASSLDGTGPYEQYF

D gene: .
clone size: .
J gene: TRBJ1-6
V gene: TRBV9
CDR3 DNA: TGTGCCAGCAGCGTAGCCTTAACGGGACCCCTCCACTTT
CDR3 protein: CASSVALTGPLHF

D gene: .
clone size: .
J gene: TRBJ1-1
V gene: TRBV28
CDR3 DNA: TGTGCCAGCAGTCAGTGGACTGAAGCTTTCTTT
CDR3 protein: CASSQWTEAFF

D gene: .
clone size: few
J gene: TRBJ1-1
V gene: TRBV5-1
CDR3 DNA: TGCGCCAGCACCCCACGGGGAGGCGACACTGAAGCTTTCTTT
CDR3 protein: CASTPRGGDTEAFF

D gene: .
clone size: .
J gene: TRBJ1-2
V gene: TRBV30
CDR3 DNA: TGTGCCTGGAGTGTACTTAGGAGGACAGCGCTCACCTATGGCTACACCTTC
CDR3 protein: CAWSVLRRTALTYGYTF

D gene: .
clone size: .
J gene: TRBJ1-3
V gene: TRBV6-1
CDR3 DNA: TGTGCCAGCAGTGTATCGGGTTCTGGAAACACCATATATTTT
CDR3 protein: CASSVSGSGNTIYF

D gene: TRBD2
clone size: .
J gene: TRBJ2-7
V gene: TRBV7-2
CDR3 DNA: TGTGCCAGCAGCTTTGGGCGGGGGAGCTCCTACGAGCAGTACTTC
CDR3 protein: CASSFGRGSSYEQYF

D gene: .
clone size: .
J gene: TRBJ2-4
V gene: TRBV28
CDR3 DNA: TGTGCCAGCAGTTTAACGGGGGACCTCTGGGCCGCCAAAAACATTCAGTACTTC
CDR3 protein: CASSLTGDLWAAKNIQYF

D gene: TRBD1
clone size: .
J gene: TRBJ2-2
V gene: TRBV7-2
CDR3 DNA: TGTGCCAGCAGTTTGGGACAGGGGACCGGGGAGCTGTTTTTT
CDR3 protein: CASSLGQGTGELFF

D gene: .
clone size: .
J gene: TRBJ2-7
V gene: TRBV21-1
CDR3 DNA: TGTGCCAGCAGCAAAGCGCTCGGACTCCCAGGGTACTCCTACGAGCAGTACTTC
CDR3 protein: CASSKALGLPGYSYEQYF

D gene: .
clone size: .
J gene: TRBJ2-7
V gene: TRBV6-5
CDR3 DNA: TGTGCCAGCAGTTTTGCAGGAACATACGAGCAGTACTTC
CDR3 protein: CASSFAGTYEQYF

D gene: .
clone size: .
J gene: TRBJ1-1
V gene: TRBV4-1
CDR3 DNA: TGCGCCAGCAGCCAAGCTAACAGGAGGAACACTGAAGCTTTCTTT
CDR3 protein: CASSQANRRNTEAFF

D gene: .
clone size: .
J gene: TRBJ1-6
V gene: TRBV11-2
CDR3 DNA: TGTGCCAGCAGCTTCTATTGGGATTCACCCCTCCACTTT
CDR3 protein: CASSFYWDSPLHF

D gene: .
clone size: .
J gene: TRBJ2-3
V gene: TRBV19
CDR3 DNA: TGTGCCAGTAGACAAAGCACAGATACGCAGTATTTT
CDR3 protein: CASRQSTDTQYF

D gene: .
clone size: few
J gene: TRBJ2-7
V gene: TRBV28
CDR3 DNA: TGTGCCAGCACCCCCCCGGGTCGTCCCTACGAGCAGTACTTC
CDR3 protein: CASTPPGRPYEQYF

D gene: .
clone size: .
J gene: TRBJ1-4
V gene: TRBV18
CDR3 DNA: TGTGCCAGCTCCTCCTTCGGGGAAAAACTGTTTTTT
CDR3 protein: CASSSFGEKLFF

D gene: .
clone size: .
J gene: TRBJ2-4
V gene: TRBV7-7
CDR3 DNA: TGTGCCAGCAAGCCCATGGAGGTAGCCAAAAACATTCAGTACTTC
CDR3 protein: CASKPMEVAKNIQYF

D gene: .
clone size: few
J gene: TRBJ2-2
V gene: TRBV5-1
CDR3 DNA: TGCGCCAGCAGCTCGGAGCCGGGTTTGGCCGGGGAGCTGTTTTTT
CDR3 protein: CASSSEPGLAGELFF

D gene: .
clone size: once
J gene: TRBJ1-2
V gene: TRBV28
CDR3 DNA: TGTGCCAGCAGTGTAGCTAACTATGGCTACACCTTC
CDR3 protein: CASSVANYGYTF

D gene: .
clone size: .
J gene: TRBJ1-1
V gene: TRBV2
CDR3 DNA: TGTGCCAGCACAGCTCGGGCAGGGGCTGTGAACACTGAAGCTTTCTTT
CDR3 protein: CASTARAGAVNTEAFF

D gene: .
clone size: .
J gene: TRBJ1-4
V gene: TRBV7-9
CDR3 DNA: TGTGCCAGCAGCTTAGGGGAGGGAAAACTGTTTTTT
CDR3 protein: CASSLGEGKLFF

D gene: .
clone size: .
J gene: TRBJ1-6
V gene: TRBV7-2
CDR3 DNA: TGTGCCAGCAGCTTAAGAACGCAGCCACCCCTCCACTTT
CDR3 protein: CASSLRTQPPLHF

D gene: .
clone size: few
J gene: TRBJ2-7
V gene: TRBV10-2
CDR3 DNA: TGCGCCAGCAGTGAGTCAGGGACGCCGGGGTACGAGCAGTACTTC
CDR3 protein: CASSESGTPGYEQYF

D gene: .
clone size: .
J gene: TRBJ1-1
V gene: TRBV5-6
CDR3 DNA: TGTGCCAGCAGCTCCGGACAGTATGAAGCTTTCTTT
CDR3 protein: CASSSGQYEAFF

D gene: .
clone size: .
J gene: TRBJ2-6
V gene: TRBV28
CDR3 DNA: TGTGCCAGCAGTTTACAGGGGTGGTCTGGGGCCAACGTCCTGACTTTC
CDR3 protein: CASSLQGWSGANVLTF

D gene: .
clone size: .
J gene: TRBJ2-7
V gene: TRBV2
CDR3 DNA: TGTGCCAGCAATGGGGTCTCCAACTACGAGCAGTACTTC
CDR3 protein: CASNGVSNYEQYF

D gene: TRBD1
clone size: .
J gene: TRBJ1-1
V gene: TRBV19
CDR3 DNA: TGTGCCACGAGGACAGGGGGCGCGGGGACTGAAGCTTTCTTT
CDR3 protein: CATRTGGAGTEAFF

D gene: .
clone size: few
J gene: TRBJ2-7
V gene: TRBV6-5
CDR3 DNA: TGTGCCAGCAGTTACTTGTCCGAGCAGTACTTC
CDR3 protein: CASSYLSEQYF

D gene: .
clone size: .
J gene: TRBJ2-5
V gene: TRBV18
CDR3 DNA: TGTGCCAGCTCGCCTACCAGGGGAGAGACCCAGTACTTC
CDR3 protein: CASSPTRGETQYF

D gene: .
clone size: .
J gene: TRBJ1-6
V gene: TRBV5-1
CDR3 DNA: TGCGCCAGCAGCTCGGCGCTTAATTCACCCCTCCACTTT
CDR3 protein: CASSSALNSPLHF

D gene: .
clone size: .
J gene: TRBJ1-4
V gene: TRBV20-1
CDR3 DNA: TGCAGTGCCCCCGACTCAGGGAAACTGTTTTTT
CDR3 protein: CSAPDSGKLFF

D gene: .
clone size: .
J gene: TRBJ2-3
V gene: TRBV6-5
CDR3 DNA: TGTGCCAGCAGTTACACGGGGCCCACAGATACGCAGTATTTT
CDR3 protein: CASSYTGPTDTQYF

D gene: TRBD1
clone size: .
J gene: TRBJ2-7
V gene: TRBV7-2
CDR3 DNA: TGTGCCAGCAGCTTGTTAGGGACAGTATACGAGCAGTACTTC
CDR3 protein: CASSLLGTVYEQYF

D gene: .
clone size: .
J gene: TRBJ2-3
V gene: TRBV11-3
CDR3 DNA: TGTGCCAGCAGCTTAGGGCCCGAAGGCACGCAGTATTTT
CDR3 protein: CASSLGPEGTQYF

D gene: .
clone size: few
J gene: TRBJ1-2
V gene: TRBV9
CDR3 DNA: TGTGCCAGCAGCGTAGCTGACGGTTATTATGGCTACACCTTC
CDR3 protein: CASSVADGYYGYTF

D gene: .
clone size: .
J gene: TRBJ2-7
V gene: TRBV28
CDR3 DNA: TGTGCCAGCAAATGGGGACGGGCCACCTACGAGCAGTACTTC
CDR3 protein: CASKWGRATYEQYF

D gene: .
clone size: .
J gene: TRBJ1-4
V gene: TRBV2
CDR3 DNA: TGTGCCAGCAGTGAAGCGCGGTGGCAGGGAGGAAAACTGTTTTTT
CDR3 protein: CASSEARWQGGKLFF

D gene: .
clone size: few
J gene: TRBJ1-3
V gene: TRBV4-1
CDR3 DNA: TGCGCCAGCAGCTTCCCCCAGGGGTACGGAAACACCATATATTTT
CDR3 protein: CASSFPQGYGNTIYF

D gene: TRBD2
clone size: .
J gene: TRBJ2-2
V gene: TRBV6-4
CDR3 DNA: TGTGCCAGCAGTTCGACTAGCGGGAGCACCGGGGAGCTGTTTTTT
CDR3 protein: CASSSTSGSTGELFF

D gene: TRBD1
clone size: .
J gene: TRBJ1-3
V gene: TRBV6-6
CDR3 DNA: TGTGCCAGCAGCCTAGGACAGGGGGCTCTAACCATATATTTT
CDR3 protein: CASSLGQGALTIYF

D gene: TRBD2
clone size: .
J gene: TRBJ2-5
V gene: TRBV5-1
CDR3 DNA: TGCGCCAGCAGCTTGGCGGTTAGCGGGAGGGCCGGGGAGACCCAGTACTTC
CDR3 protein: CASSLAVSGRAGETQYF

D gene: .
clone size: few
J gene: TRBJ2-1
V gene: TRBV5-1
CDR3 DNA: TGCGCCAGCAGCCCTCAGGGACCTGAGCAGTTCTTC
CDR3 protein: CASSPQGPEQFF

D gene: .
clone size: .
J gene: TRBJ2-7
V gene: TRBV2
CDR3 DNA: TGTGCCAGCAGCACGGACAGTCATACTCGCGAGCAGTACTTC
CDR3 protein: CASSTDSHTREQYF

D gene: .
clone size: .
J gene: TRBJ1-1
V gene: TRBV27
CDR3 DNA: TGTGCCAGCAGGATTAGGAAGGCGGACACTGAAGCTTTCTTT
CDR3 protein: CASRIRKADTEAFF

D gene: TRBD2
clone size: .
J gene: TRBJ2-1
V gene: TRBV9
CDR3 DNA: TGTGCCAGCAGCCCCCTAGCGGGAGCCTACAATGAGCAGTTCTTC
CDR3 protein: CASSPLAGAYNEQFF

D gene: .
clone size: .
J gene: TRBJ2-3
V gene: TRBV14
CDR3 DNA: TGTGCCAGCAGCCCTACAGTAGGTACGCAGTATTTT
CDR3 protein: CASSPTVGTQYF

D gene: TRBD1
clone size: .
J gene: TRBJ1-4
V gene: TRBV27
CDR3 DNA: TGTGCCAGCAGTCCGCGGACAGGGGCCACAACTAATGAAAAACTGTTTTTT
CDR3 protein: CASSPRTGATTNEKLFF

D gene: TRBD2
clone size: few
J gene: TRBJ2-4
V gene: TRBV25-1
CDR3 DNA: TGTGCCAGCAGTCCCGGGACTAGCGACATTCAGTACTTC
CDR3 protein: CASSPGTSDIQYF

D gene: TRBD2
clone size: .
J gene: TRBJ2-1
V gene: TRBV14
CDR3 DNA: TGTGCCAGCAGCCAATTGGAGGGACTAGCGGGGGGAACGCTCAATGAGCAGTTCTTC
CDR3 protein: CASSQLEGLAGGTLNEQFF

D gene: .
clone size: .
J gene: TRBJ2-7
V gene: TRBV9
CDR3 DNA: TGTGCCAGCAGCGTAGTACCCGGGGGCGATTACGAGCAGTACTTC
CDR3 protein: CASSVVPGGDYEQYF

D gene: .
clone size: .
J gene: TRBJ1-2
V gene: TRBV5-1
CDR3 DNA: TGCGCCAGCAGCCCCTGGGCAGGGGCTAACTATGGCTACACCTTC
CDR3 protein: CASSPWAGANYGYTF